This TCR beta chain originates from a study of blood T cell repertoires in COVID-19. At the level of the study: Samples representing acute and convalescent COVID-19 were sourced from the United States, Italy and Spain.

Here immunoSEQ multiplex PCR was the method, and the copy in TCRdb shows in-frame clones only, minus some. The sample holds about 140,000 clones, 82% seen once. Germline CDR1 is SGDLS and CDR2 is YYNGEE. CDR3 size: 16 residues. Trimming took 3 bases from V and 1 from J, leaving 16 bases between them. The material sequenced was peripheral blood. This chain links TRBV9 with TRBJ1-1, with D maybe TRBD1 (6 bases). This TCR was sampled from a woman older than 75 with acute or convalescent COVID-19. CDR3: CASSATTGQPNTEAFF. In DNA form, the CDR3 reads TGTGCCAGCAGCGCGACTACGGGACAACCGAACACTGAAGCTTTCTTT.